The source of this TCR beta chain is a study of T cell changes during pregnancy in multiple sclerosis. The CDR3 is made up of 14 amino acids. The germline V gene has CDR1 ENHRY and CDR2 SYGVKD. V trimming: 4 bases; J trimming: 4 bases; junction bases outside the gene matches: 6. Libraries were prepared by immunoSEQ multiplex PCR; TCRdb keeps only in-frame clonotypes and omits some of them. The sample consists of around 38,000 clones, almost 95% of them appearing once. V gene TRBV10-3 combines with J gene TRBJ1-1; 7 bases are a match to TRBD1. The receptor was isolated from a female donor in good health, enrolled as a control in a pregnancy study. Sequencing used CD4+ T cells from peripheral blood mononuclear cells, obtained in the third trimester of pregnancy. This chain's CDR3 is CAISGTGVGTEAFF. The DNA of the CDR3 is TGTGCCATCAGTGGAACAGGGGTAGGCACTGAAGCTTTCTTT.